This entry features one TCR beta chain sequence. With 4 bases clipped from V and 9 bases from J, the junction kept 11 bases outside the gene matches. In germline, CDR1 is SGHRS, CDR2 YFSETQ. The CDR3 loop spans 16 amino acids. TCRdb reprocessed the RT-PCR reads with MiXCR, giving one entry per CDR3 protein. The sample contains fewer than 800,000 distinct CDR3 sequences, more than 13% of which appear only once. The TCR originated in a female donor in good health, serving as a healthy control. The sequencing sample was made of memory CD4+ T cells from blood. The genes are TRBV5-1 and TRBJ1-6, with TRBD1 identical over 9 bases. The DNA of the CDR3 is TGCGCCAGCAGCCTAGATACAGGGGGCTACGGTTCACCCCTCCACTTT. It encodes CASSLDTGGYGSPLHF.